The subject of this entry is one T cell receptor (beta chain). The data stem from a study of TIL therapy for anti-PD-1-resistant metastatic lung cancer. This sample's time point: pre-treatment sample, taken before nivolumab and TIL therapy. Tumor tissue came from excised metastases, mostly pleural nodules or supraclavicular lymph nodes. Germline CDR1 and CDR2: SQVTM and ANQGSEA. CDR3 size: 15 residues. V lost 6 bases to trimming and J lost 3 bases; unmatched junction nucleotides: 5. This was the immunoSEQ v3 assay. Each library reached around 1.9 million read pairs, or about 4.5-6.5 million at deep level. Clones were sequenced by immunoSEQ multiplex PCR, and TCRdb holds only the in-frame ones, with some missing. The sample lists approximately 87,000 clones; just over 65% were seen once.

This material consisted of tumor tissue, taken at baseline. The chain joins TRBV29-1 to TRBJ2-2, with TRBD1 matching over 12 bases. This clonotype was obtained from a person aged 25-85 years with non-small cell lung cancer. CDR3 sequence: CSVGTGGFDTGELFF. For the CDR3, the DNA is TGCAGCGTGGGGACAGGGGGCTTCGACACCGGGGAGCTGTTTTTT.